This T cell receptor beta chain was identified during a study of T cell repertoires in cytomegalovirus infection. Overall study: Matching HLA type, along with CMV infection, was indicated by public TCR beta signatures.

TCRdb re-called the reads with MiXCR, one entry per CDR3 protein. This table holds some 680,000 distinct CDR3 sequences, roughly 35% found once. Study findings and constraints: Ex vivo responses were dominated by HLA-C-restricted CMV-specific TCR beta clonotypes. Carriers of CMV plus the relevant HLA were identified by cumulative public TCR beta family frequency.

V lost 2 bases and J lost 4, with 14 bases in between. The CDR3 length is 16 residues. The germline V gene encodes CDR1 MNHEY and CDR2 SMNVEV (reference sequence). This clonotype came up a few times. Its antigen remains unidentified. The clonotype was recovered from a human donor in good health (CMV status not recorded). Some clones in this sample may be carry-over from other donors' samples. The V and J genes are TRBV27 and TRBJ2-2; possibly TRBD2 for D (6 bases). The sequenced sample consisted of PBMCs. In nucleotides, the CDR3 is TGTGCCAGCAGTTTAGGGTGGAGGGCCAGCACCGGGGAGCTGTTTTTT. It translates to CASSLGWRASTGELFF.